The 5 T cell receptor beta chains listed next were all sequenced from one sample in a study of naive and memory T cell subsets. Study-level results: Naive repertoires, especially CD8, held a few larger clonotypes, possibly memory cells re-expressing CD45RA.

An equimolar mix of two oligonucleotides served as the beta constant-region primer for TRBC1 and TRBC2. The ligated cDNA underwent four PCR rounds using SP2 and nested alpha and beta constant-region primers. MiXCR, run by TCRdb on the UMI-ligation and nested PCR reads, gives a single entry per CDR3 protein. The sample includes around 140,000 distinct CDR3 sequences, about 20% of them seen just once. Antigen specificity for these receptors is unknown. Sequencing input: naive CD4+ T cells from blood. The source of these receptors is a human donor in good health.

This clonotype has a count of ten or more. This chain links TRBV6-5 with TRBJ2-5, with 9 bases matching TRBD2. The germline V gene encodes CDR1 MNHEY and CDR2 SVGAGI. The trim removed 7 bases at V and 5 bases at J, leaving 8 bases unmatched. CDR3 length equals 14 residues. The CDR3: CASTYSGSRETQYF. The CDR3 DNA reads TGTGCCAGCACGTATAGCGGGAGTCGGGAGACCCAGTACTTC.

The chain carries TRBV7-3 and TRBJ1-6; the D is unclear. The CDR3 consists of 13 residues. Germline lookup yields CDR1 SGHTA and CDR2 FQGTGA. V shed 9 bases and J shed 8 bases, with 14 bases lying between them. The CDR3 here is CARKVRADSPLHF. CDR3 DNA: TGTGCCAGAAAGGTCCGAGCCGATTCACCCCTCCACTTT.

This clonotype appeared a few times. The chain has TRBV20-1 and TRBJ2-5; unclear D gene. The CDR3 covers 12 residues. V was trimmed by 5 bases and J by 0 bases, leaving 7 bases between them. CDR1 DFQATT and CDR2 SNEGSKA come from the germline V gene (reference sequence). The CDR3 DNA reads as TGCAGTGCTGGATACTACCAAGAGACCCAGTACTTC. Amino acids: CSAGYYQETQYF.

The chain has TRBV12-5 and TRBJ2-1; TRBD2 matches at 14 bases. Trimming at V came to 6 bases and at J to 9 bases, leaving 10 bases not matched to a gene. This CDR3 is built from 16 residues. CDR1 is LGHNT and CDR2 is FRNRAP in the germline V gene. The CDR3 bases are TGTGCTAGTGGCCCTCTTCCGGGACTAGCGGGAGTTGAGCAGTTCTTC. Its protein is CASGPLPGLAGVEQFF. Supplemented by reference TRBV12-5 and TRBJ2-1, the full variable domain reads DARVTQTPRHKVTEMGQEVTMRCQPILGHNTVFWYRQTMMQGLELLAYFRNRAPLDDSGMPKDRFSAEMPDATLATLKIQPSEPRDSAVYFCASGPLPGLAGVEQFFGPGTRLTVL.

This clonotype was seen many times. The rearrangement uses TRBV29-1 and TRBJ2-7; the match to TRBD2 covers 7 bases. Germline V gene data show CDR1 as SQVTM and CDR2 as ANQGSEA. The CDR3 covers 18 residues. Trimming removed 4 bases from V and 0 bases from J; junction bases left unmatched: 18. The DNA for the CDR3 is TGCAGCGTTGTAAGGGACTATCGGGGCCTACAAGACTCCTACGAGCAGTACTTC. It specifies CSVVRDYRGLQDSYEQYF.